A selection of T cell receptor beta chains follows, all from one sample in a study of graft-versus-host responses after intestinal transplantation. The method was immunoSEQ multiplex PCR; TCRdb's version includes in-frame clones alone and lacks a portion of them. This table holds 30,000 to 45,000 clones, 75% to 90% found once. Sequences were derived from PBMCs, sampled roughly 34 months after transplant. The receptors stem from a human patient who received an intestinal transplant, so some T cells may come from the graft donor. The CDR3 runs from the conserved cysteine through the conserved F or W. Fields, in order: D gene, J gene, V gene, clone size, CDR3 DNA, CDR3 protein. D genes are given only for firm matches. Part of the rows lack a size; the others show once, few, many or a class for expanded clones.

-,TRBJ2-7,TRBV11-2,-,TGTGCCAGCAGCTTAGTCGCGGGGGCGGCCTACGAGCAGTACTTC,CASSLVAGAAYEQYF
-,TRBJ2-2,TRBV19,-,TGTGCCAGTAGTATCCGAGAGTACACCGGGGAGCTGTTTTTT,CASSIREYTGELFF
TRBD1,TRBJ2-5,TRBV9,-,TGTGCCAGCAGCGTCATCCCGACAGGGCAAGAGACCCAGTACTTC,CASSVIPTGQETQYF
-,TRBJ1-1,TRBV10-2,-,TGCGCCAGCAGTGGGTGGGCGAACACTGAAGCTTTCTTT,CASSGWANTEAFF
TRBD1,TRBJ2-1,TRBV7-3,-,TGTGCCAGCAGCCAATGGGGGACAGGGAGGTACAATGAGCAGTTCTTC,CASSQWGTGRYNEQFF
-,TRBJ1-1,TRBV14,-,TGTGCCAGCAGCCAAGGGAGAGGGGTGGGAGCTTTCTTT,CASSQGRGVGAFF
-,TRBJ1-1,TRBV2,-,TGTGCCAGCAACTCGGTCAGCCGTAATACTGAAGCTTTCTTT,CASNSVSRNTEAFF
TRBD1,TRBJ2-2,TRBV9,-,TGTGCCAGCAGCGTAGGGACAGGGGGCGCGACCGGGGAGCTGTTTTTT,CASSVGTGGATGELFF
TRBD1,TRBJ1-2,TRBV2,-,TGTGCCAGCAGTGAAGCTTCTACAGGGGTGAACGGCTACACCTTC,CASSEASTGVNGYTF
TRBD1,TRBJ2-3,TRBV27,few,TGTGCCAGCAGTCCTAACCCGGGACAGGGGAAGGATACGCAGTATTTT,CASSPNPGQGKDTQYF
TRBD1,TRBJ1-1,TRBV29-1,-,TGCAGCGTACAGGGGTTGGGGAACACTGAAGCTTTCTTT,CSVQGLGNTEAFF
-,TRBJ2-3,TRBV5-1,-,TGCGCCAGCAGCTTGGCTCGTGGCGCAGATACGCAGTATTTT,CASSLARGADTQYF
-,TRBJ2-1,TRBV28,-,TGTGCCAGCATCCTTCCGGGGGGCCATGAGCAGTTCTTC,CASILPGGHEQFF
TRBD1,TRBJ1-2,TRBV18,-,TGTGCCAGCTCACCTCTGGACAGGGGGGATGGCTACACCTTC,CASSPLDRGDGYTF
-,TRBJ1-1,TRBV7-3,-,TGTGCCAGCAGCTTTTCTCCAGGGCTTGAAGCTTTCTTT,CASSFSPGLEAFF
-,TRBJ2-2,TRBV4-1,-,TGCGCCAGCAGCCAAGGAACTTTTAACACCGGGGAGCTGTTTTTT,CASSQGTFNTGELFF
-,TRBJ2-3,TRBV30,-,TGTGCCTGGAGTGTAGGCGCAAAGCGGGCCCTCACAGATACGCAGTATTTT,CAWSVGAKRALTDTQYF
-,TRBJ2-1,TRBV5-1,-,TGCGCCAGCAGCTTAAGGGCGTACGAGCAGTTCTTC,CASSLRAYEQFF
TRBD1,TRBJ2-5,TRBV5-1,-,TGCGCCAGCAGCTCGGGACAGACCCAAGAGACCCAGTACTTC,CASSSGQTQETQYF
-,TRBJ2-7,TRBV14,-,TGTGCCACCTCACTTACTAGTAGAAGCGAGCAGTACTTC,CATSLTSRSEQYF
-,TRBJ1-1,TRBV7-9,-,TGTGCCAGCAGCTCCTTGGACGCTGAAGCTTTCTTT,CASSSLDAEAFF
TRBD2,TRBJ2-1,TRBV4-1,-,TGCGCCAGCAGCCAAGATGGGACTAGCGGGAGTCGGGATGAGCAGTTCTTC,CASSQDGTSGSRDEQFF
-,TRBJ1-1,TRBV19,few,TGTGCCAGTAGTCCTAGAGCGGGGAACACTGAAGCTTTCTTT,CASSPRAGNTEAFF
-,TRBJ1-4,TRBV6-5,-,TGTGCCAGCAGTTACTCGCTCAGAGAGGCTAATGAAAAACTGTTTTTT,CASSYSLREANEKLFF
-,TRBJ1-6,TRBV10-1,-,TGCGCCAGCAGTGAGTCAGGGGCCAGGGGCCCGTTT,CASSESGARGPF
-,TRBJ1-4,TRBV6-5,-,TGTGCCAGCAGTTACGGGGGGGCGGCTAATGAAAAACTGTTTTTT,CASSYGGAANEKLFF
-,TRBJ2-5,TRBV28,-,TGTGCCAGCAGTTTCTTATTCCAAGAGACCCAGTACTTC,CASSFLFQETQYF
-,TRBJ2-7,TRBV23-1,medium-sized,TGCGCCAGCAGTCAATCGTGTCAGGACCGTCCCTACGAGCAGTACTTC,CASSQSCQDRPYEQYF
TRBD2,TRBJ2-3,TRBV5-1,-,TGCGCCAGCAGCTCGGGACTAGCGGGAGGTAAAAATACGCAGTATTTT,CASSSGLAGGKNTQYF
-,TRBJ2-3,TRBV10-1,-,TGCGCCAGCAGTGAGTCGGGGGGGCTGAGCACAGATACGCAGTATTTT,CASSESGGLSTDTQYF
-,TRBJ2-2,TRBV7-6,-,TGTGCCAGCAGCTTAGCGCAGAACACCGGGGAGCTGTTTTTT,CASSLAQNTGELFF
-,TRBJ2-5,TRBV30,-,TGTGCCTGGAGGATATTCGGGCAGACCCAGTACTTC,CAWRIFGQTQYF
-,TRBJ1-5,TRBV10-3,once,TGTGCCATCAGTGCAGCAGGGACCTATCAGCCCCAGCATTTT,CAISAAGTYQPQHF
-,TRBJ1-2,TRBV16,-,TGTGCCAGCAGCCAATCGGCAGGGAACTATGGCTACACCTTC,CASSQSAGNYGYTF
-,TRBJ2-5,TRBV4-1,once,TGCGCCAGCAGCCCGGAAGGGGTTCAGGAAGAGACCCAGTACTTC,CASSPEGVQEETQYF
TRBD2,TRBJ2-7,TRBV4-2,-,TGTGCCAGCAGCCAAGTATCCAGCGGGGGTTCCTACGAGCAGTACTTC,CASSQVSSGGSYEQYF
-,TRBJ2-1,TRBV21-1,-,TGTGCCAGCAGCCAACCTCAGGGGGACTACAATGAGCAGTTCTTC,CASSQPQGDYNEQFF
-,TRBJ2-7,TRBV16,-,TGTGCCAGCAGCCACGGGGGTGCCTACGAGCAGTACTTC,CASSHGGAYEQYF
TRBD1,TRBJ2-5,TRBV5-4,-,TGTGCCAGCAGCTTGGATGCCAGGGGGCGAGAGACCCAGTACTTC,CASSLDARGRETQYF
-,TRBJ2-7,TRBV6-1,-,TGTGCCAGCAGTGATGGGTCAGTCTACGAGCAGTACTTC,CASSDGSVYEQYF
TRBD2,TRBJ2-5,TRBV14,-,TGTGCCAGCAGCCAAGATTTGCTAGCGGGAGCCGGGGGCGAGACCCAGTACTTC,CASSQDLLAGAGGETQYF
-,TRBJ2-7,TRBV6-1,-,TGTGCCAGCAGTGAAGCGGGGGTCGAGCAGTACTTC,CASSEAGVEQYF
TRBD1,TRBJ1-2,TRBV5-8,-,TGTGCCAGCAGCTTGGAAGGGACAGAATATGGCTACACCTTC,CASSLEGTEYGYTF
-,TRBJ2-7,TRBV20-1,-,TGCAGTGCTAGTGTCACCCTCGAGCAGTACTTC,CSASVTLEQYF
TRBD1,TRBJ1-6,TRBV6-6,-,TGTGCCAGCAGTTACGGACAGGGGCTGAATCCCCTCCACTTT,CASSYGQGLNPLHF
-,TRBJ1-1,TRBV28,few,TGTGCCAGCCTAGCGGCGAACACTGAAGCTTTCTTT,CASLAANTEAFF
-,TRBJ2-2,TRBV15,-,TGTGCCACCAGCAGCATAACCGGGGAGCTGTTTTTT,CATSSITGELFF
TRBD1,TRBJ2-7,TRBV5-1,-,TGCGCCAGCAGCCTCCGGGACAGCAGCTCCGAGCAGTACTTC,CASSLRDSSSEQYF
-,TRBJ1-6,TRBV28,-,TGTGCCAGCAGTTTAGGGTTTAATTCACCCTTCCACTTT,CASSLGFNSPFHF
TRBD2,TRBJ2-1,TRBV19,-,TGTGCCAGTAGTATCGGGACTAGCGGGGTGGCCTACAATGAGCAGTTCTTC,CASSIGTSGVAYNEQFF
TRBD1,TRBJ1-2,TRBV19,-,TGTGCCAGTAGAACCACGGGACAGTCCGGCTATGGCTACACCTTC,CASRTTGQSGYGYTF
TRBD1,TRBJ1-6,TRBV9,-,TGTGCCAGCAGCCCTAGCGGGACAGGGATGTCACCCCTCCACTTT,CASSPSGTGMSPLHF
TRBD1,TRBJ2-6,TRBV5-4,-,TGTGCCAGCAGTTCCCCGGGACAGGGCGCTGGGGCCAACGTCCTGACTTTC,CASSSPGQGAGANVLTF
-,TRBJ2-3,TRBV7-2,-,TGTGCCAGCAGCTTAGAAGTAGGTAGGCTAGCACCAGATACGCAGTATTTT,CASSLEVGRLAPDTQYF
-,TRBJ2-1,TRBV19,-,TGTGCCAGTAGTTCAGGGTCTGAGCAGTTCTTC,CASSSGSEQFF